Presented here are 25 T cell receptor beta chains from one specimen sequenced in a study of Graves' ophthalmopathy and Graves' hyperthyroidism. Researchers took RNA transcripts and amplified TCR beta CDR3 regions from them. RT-PCR with HTBI primers came first, then second-round multiplex PCR. Each CDR3 protein gets one entry after TCRdb re-called the multiplex PCR reads with MiXCR. The sample lists under 350,000 distinct CDR3 sequences; 17% were seen once. Material for sequencing was peripheral blood. Receptors were obtained from an adult man with Graves' ophthalmopathy.

There are many counts of this clonotype. The V call is TRBV20-1, the J call TRBJ1-5; TRBD1 matches 8 bases. CDR3 length: 14 amino acids. From germline, CDR1 is DFQATT and CDR2 SNEGSKA (reference sequence). V trimming: 6 bases; J trimming: 4 bases; junction bases outside the gene matches: 8. CDR3 nucleotide sequence: TGCAGTGCGCGGGGGACAGGTGGTAATCAGCCCCAGCATTTT. Encoded protein: CSARGTGGNQPQHF.

This clonotype was detected many times. The gene calls are TRBV2 and TRBJ1-5; D remains unclear. The CDR3 contains 15 residues. Germline CDR1 SNHLY, CDR2 FYNNEI. Trimming pared 4 bases from V and 0 bases from J, leaving 10 bases between. The CDR3 DNA reads as TGTGCCAGCAGTGGATACAGCTATAGCAATCAGCCCCAGCATTTT. Protein product: CASSGYSYSNQPQHF.

The V gene is TRBV12-3 or TRBV12-4, the J gene TRBJ1-2; possible D gene TRBD1, 5 bases. V lost 3 bases to trimming and J lost 4 bases, with 12 bases between them. The CDR3 is made up of 14 amino acids. As DNA, the CDR3 is TGTGCCAGCAGTTTTGGCAGGGACTTCTATGGCTACACCTTC. Translating it yields CASSFGRDFYGYTF.

This clonotype was counted ten times or more. The rearrangement links TRBV30 to TRBJ1-1, with D possibly matching TRBD1 (6 bases). Germline CDR1 reads GTSNPN; CDR2 reads SVGIG (reference sequence). The CDR3 loop spans 14 amino acids. V dropped 2 bases and J dropped 1 base, with 11 bases sitting between them. Here the CDR3 reads CAWSKSQGNTEAFF. The CDR3 DNA reads as TGTGCCTGGAGTAAATCACAGGGGAACACTGAAGCTTTCTTT.

This clonotype has ten or more counts. The rearrangement joins TRBV6-2 or TRBV6-3 to TRBJ2-5; D not certain. V shed 2 bases and J shed 2 bases, with 9 bases lying between them. CDR1 is MNHEY and CDR2 is SVGEGT in the germline V gene. The CDR3 spans 14 residues. The CDR3 DNA sequence: TGTGCCAGCAGTTACGCGTTTGGTCAAGAGACCCAGTACTTC. It encodes CASSYAFGQETQYF.

This clonotype has a count of ten or more. V is TRBV6-5 and J is TRBJ2-7; D not resolved. CDR3 length equals 12 residues. Germline CDR1 reads MNHEY; CDR2 reads SVGAGI. V was clipped by 6 bases and J by 4 bases, with 10 bases between them. In nucleotides, the CDR3 is TGTGCCAGCAGGTCCTCGGCTTACGAGCAGTACTTC. It translates to CASRSSAYEQYF.

This clonotype was picked up many times. The chain links TRBV6-1 to TRBJ1-1; 7 bases agree with TRBD1. Germline loops: CDR1 MNHNS, CDR2 SASEGT. This CDR3 spans 13 amino acids. V shed 7 bases, J shed 5 bases, and the junction held 7 bases outside the gene matches. In DNA form, the CDR3 reads TGTGCCAGCACTCCTGGGACAGCGACTGAAGCTTTCTTT. This sequence encodes CASTPGTATEAFF.

At least ten counts were recorded for this clonotype. The chain recombines TRBV12-3 or TRBV12-4 with TRBJ1-1; TRBD1 aligns across 8 bases. The CDR3 consists of 15 residues. Losses at the gene ends were 5 bases for V and 1 base for J; bases not matched to a gene: 6. Written as DNA, the CDR3 is TGTGCCAGCAGTGCAAGACAGGGGCCGAACACTGAAGCTTTCTTT. Translation gives CASSARQGPNTEAFF.

This clonotype showed up many times. The chain couples TRBV12-3 or TRBV12-4 to TRBJ2-5; D remains ambiguous. This CDR3 is built from 13 residues. V lost 7 bases and J 0 bases, leaving 9 bases between the germline ends. Here the CDR3 DNA reads TGTGCCAGCAAGGTTCAGAACCAAGAGACCCAGTACTTC. Translation: CASKVQNQETQYF.

This clonotype was seen at least ten times. V is TRBV6-2 or TRBV6-3 and J is TRBJ2-2, with 9 bases aligning to TRBD1. The CDR3 is 14 residues long. V dropped 6 bases and J dropped 5; count of bases not matched to a gene: 4. Germline V gene lookup returns CDR1 MNHEY and CDR2 SVGEGT. The CDR3: CASRPDRGTGELFF. The CDR3 DNA sequence: TGTGCCAGCAGGCCGGACAGGGGAACCGGGGAGCTGTTTTTT.

This clonotype was seen repeatedly, ten times or more. V is TRBV6-5 and J is TRBJ1-6, with D tentatively TRBD1 (5 bases). The CDR3 loop spans 14 amino acids. V lost 3 bases and J lost 10, with 13 bases in between. Germline V gene lookup returns CDR1 MNHEY and CDR2 SVGAGI. The DNA for the CDR3 is TGTGCCAGCAGTTATTTGAGGGGCGAATCACCCCTCCACTTT. Translation gives CASSYLRGESPLHF.

This clonotype has ten or more counts. The J gene is TRBJ2-5, the V gene TRBV7-2, with TRBD2 as a possible D gene (5 bases). The ends were cut back, 2 bases at V and 4 bases at J, with 14 bases in the middle. The CDR3 loop spans 15 amino acids. Germline V gene data show CDR1 as SGHTA and CDR2 as FQGNSA. In DNA, the CDR3 is TGTGCCAGCAGCTTACAGGCCCGGGAAGCAGAGACCCAGTACTTC. Encoded protein: CASSLQAREAETQYF.

This clonotype was counted at least ten times. The rearrangement links TRBV6-5 to TRBJ1-2; no reliable D call. The CDR3 spans 12 residues. Trimming cost V 7 bases and J 2 bases, with 8 bases left between them. CDR1 MNHEY and CDR2 SVGAGI come from the germline V gene. CDR3 region: CASISENYGYTF. The DNA for the CDR3 is TGTGCCAGCATCAGTGAAAACTATGGCTACACCTTC.

In its sample, this clonotype was seen many times. J is TRBJ1-2 and V is TRBV6-5; TRBD1 is a possible D gene (5 bases). The CDR3 totals 15 residues. Trimming pared 2 bases from V and 4 bases from J, leaving 14 bases between. In germline, CDR1 is MNHEY, CDR2 SVGAGI. The CDR3 DNA follows: TGTGCCAGCAGTTACACAACCGGGACGGTCTATGGCTACACCTTC. Protein: CASSYTTGTVYGYTF.

This clonotype was found many times. Written as DNA, the CDR3 is TGTGCCAGCAGTTTAATGTCAGGGGACTCCTACGAGCAGTACTTC. Protein: CASSLMSGDSYEQYF. This rearrangement joins TRBV28 to TRBJ2-7; D is perhaps TRBD1 (6 bases). Germline CDR1 reads MDHEN; CDR2 reads SYDVKM. The CDR3 sequence is 15 residues long. Deletions cut 2 bases from V and 0 bases from J, with 11 bases between.

This clonotype was detected ten times or more. This chain links TRBV12-3 or TRBV12-4 with TRBJ2-7; no clear D gene. The CDR3 consists of 12 residues. Trimming left V 6 bases short and J 2 bases short, with 8 bases between. The CDR3 DNA follows: TGTGCCAGCAGCTCGGGCCCCTACGAGCAGTACTTC. Translated: CASSSGPYEQYF.

This clonotype was seen many times. V usage is TRBV11-2 and J usage is TRBJ1-2; 10 bases map to TRBD1. The CDR3 loop spans 15 amino acids. Germline CDR1 is SGHAT and CDR2 is FQNNGV. Trimming at V came to 4 bases and at J to 6 bases, leaving 8 bases not matched to a gene. This chain's CDR3 is CASSSTGQGVHGYTF. CDR3 bases: TGTGCCAGCAGCTCCACCGGACAGGGGGTCCATGGCTACACCTTC.

This clonotype appeared a few times. The chain couples TRBV6-1 to TRBJ2-4; 8 positions agree with TRBD1. This CDR3 is built from 13 residues. The germline CDR1 and CDR2 sequences are MNHNS and SASEGT. The J segment lost 9 bases and the V segment lost 7 bases, leaving 8 bases of the junction unmatched. Here the CDR3 reads CASTRGREGIQYF. The CDR3, as DNA: TGTGCCAGCACCAGGGGGCGAGAGGGCATTCAGTACTTC.

This clonotype was seen more than once but under ten times. The junction departs from germline at one end; a sequencing error may be responsible. The chain links TRBV5-1 to TRBJ2-5; D unclear. Germline V gene sequence: CDR1 SGHRS, CDR2 YFSETQ. This CDR3 spans 13 amino acids. Here the CDR3 DNA reads TGCGCCAACAGCTTGAACTGGGAAGAGACCCAGTACTTC. It translates to CANSLNWEETQYF.

The chain employs TRBV11-2 and TRBJ1-1; D gene ambiguous. The V end was cut by 5 bases, the J end by 1 base, with 14 bases between. This CDR3 is built from 15 residues. Per the germline V gene, CDR1 is SGHAT and CDR2 is FQNNGV. The chain's CDR3 is CASSSQFPGNTEAFF. The CDR3 bases are TGTGCCAGCAGCAGCCAATTTCCCGGGAACACTGAAGCTTTCTTT. Filled out from reference TRBV11-2 and TRBJ1-1, the complete variable domain reads EAGVAQSPRYKIIEKRQSVAFWCNPISGHATLYWYQQILGQGPKLLIQFQNNGVVDDSQLPKDRFSAERLKGVDSTLKIQPAKLEDSAVYLCASSSQFPGNTEAFFGQGTRLTVV.

This clonotype was seen many times. V usage is TRBV6-1 and J usage is TRBJ2-7, with D unclear. The ends were cut back, 1 base at V and 0 bases at J, with 7 bases in the middle. Germline CDR1 is MNHNS and CDR2 is SASEGT. CDR3 length: 14 amino acids. For the CDR3, the DNA is TGTGCCAGCAGTGAAGTGTACAACTCCTACGAGCAGTACTTC. It is translated as CASSEVYNSYEQYF.

This clonotype was recorded at least ten times. The chain links TRBV19 to TRBJ2-2, with 8 bases that match TRBD1. Germline V CDR1 and CDR2: LNHDA, SQIVND (reference sequence). Trimming cost V 6 bases and J 7 bases; bases outside gene matches: 10. CDR3 length equals 15 residues. The CDR3 nucleotides are TGTGCCAGTAGGATCCAGGGGGCGCGGAGCGGGGAGCTGTTTTTT. As protein: CASRIQGARSGELFF. Filled out from reference TRBV19 and TRBJ2-2, the complete variable domain reads DGGITQSPKYLFRKEGQNVTLSCEQNLNHDAMYWYRQDPGQGLRLIYYSQIVNDFQKGDIAEGYSVSREKKESFPLTVTSAQKNPTAFYLCASRIQGARSGELFFGEGSRLTVL.

This clonotype occurred many times. The chain has TRBV29-1 and TRBJ2-2; D gene unclear. The germline V and J ends were trimmed by 3 bases and 4 bases, with 9 bases remaining between them. The V gene's germline CDR1 is SQVTM and CDR2 ANQGSEA. The CDR3 covers 13 residues. The CDR3 DNA is TGCAGCGTTGATGGCAGAAGCACCGGGGAGCTGTTTTTT. Translation: CSVDGRSTGELFF.

The rearrangement links TRBV7-2 to TRBJ2-7; 7 bases map to TRBD2. The CDR3 loop spans 12 amino acids. The ends lost 8 bases at V and 4 bases at J; junction bases unmatched: 5. CDR1 is SGHTA and CDR2 is FQGNSA in the germline V gene. As DNA, the CDR3 is TGTGCCAGCGGCGAGGGAGGGTACGAGCAGTACTTC. It specifies CASGEGGYEQYF.

This clonotype was seen many times. This chain joins TRBV27 and TRBJ1-1; D is ambiguous. Germline V gene data show CDR1 as MNHEY and CDR2 as SMNVEV (reference sequence). V lost 8 bases, J lost 3 bases, and 13 bases lay in between. The CDR3 has 13 residues. CDR3 nucleotides: TGTGCCAGCGGTACCCGGACGTACACTGAAGCTTTCTTT. It codes for CASGTRTYTEAFF.